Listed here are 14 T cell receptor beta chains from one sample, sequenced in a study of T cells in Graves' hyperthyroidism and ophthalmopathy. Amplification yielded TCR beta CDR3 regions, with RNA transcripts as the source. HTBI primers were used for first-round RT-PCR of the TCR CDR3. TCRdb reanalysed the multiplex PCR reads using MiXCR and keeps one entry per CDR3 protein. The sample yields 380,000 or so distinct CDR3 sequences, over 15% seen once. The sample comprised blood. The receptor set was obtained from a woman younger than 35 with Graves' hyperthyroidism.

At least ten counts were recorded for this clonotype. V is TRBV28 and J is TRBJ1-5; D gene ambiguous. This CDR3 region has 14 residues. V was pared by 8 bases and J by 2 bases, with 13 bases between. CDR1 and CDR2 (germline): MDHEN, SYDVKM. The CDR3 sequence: CASHVAGGNQPQHF. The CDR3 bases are TGTGCCAGCCACGTGGCTGGGGGCAATCAGCCCCAGCATTTT.

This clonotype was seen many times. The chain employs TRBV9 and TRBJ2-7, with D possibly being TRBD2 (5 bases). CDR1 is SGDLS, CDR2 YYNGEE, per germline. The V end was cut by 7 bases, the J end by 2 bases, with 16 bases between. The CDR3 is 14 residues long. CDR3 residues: CASSPRVDPYEQYF. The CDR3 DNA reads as TGTGCCAGCTCTCCGAGGGTAGACCCCTACGAGCAGTACTTC.

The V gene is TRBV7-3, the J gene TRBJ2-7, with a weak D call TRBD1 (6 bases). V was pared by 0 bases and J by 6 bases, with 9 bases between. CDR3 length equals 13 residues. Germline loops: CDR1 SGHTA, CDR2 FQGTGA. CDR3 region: CASSLTAGVEQYF. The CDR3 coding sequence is TGTGCCAGCAGCTTAACCGCAGGGGTCGAGCAGTACTTC. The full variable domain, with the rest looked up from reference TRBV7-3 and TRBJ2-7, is GAGVSQTPSNKVTEKGKYVELRCDPISGHTALYWYRQSLGQGPEFLIYFQGTGAADDSGLPNDRFFAVRPEGSVSTLKIQRTERGDSAVYLCASSLTAGVEQYFGPGTRLTVT.

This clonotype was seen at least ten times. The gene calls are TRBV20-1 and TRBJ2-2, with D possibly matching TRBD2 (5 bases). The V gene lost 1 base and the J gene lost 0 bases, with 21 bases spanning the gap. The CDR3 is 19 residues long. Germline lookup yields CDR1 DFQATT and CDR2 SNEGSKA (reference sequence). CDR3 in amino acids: CSARGRSERHTSNTGELFF. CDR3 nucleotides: TGCAGTGCTAGAGGAAGAAGTGAGCGGCATACTTCGAACACCGGGGAGCTGTTTTTT.

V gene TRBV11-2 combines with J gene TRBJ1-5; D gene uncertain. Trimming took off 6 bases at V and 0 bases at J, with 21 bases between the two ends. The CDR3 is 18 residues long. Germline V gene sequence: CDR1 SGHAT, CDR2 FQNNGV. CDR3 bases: TGTGCCAGCAGAACCGGGATCATCCTATTCGATAGCAATCAGCCCCAGCATTTT. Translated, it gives CASRTGIILFDSNQPQHF.

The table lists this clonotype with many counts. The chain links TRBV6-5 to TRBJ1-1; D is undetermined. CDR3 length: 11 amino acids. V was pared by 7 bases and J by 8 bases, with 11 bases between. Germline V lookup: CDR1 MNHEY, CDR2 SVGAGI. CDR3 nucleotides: TGTGCCAGCATCCTGGATTTCGAAGCTTTCTTT. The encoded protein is CASILDFEAFF.

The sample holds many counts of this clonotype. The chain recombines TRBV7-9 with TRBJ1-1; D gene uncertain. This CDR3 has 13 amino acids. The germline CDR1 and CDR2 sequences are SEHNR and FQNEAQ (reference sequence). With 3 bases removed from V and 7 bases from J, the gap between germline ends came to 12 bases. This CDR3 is CASSFYGMSEAFF. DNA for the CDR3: TGTGCCAGCAGCTTTTATGGGATGAGTGAAGCTTTCTTT.

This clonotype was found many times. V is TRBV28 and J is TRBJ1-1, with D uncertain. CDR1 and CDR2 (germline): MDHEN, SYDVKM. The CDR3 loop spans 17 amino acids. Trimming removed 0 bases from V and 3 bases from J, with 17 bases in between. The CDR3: CASSLWDFSWEDTEAFF. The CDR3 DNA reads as TGTGCCAGCAGTTTATGGGACTTCTCTTGGGAGGACACTGAAGCTTTCTTT.

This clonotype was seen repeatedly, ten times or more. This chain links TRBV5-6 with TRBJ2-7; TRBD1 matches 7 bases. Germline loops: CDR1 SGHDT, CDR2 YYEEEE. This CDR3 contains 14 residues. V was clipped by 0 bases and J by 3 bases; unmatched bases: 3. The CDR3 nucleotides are TGTGCCAGCAGCTTGGTGGGACAGATCTACGAGCAGTACTTC. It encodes CASSLVGQIYEQYF.

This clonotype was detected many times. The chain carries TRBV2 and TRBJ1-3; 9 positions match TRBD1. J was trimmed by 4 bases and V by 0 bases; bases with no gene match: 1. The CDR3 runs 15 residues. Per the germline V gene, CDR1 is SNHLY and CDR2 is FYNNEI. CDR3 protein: CASSEATGGGNTIYF. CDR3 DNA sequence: TGTGCCAGCAGTGAAGCGACAGGGGGAGGAAACACCATATATTTT.

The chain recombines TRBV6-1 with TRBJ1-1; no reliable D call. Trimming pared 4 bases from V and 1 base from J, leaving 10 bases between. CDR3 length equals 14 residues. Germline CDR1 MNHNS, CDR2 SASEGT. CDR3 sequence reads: CASSVVTENTEAFF. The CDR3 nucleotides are TGTGCCAGCAGTGTAGTTACGGAGAACACTGAAGCTTTCTTT.

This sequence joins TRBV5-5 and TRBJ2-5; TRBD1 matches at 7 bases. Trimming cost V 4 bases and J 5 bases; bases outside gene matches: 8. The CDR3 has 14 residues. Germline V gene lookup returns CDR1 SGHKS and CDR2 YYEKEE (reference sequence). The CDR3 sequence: CASSGFTGVETQYF. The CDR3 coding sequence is TGTGCCAGCAGCGGATTCACAGGGGTGGAGACCCAGTACTTC.

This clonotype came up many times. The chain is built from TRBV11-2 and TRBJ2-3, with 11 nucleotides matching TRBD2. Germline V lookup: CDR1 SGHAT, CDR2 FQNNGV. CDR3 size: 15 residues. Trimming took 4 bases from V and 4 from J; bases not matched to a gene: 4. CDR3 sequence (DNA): TGTGCCAGCAGCTCCAGTAGCGGGGGGGCAGATACGCAGTATTTT. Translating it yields CASSSSSGGADTQYF. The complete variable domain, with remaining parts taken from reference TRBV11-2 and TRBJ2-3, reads EAGVAQSPRYKIIEKRQSVAFWCNPISGHATLYWYQQILGQGPKLLIQFQNNGVVDDSQLPKDRFSAERLKGVDSTLKIQPAKLEDSAVYLCASSSSSGGADTQYFGPGTRLTVL.

The CDR3 is CASRQGQSKGTGELFF. The CDR3 DNA reads TGTGCCAGCAGACAAGGACAGTCAAAAGGCACCGGGGAGCTGTTTTTT. The chain joins TRBV12-3 or TRBV12-4 to TRBJ2-2; weak D call: TRBD1 (6 bases). This CDR3 is built from 16 residues. The V end lost 6 bases, the J end lost 4 bases, and 18 bases lay between the germline ends.